The TCR beta chain under discussion was sequenced for a study of type 1 regulatory T cells. Across the whole study: This in vitro CD4 product, T-allo10, is enriched for Tr1 cells and alloantigen-specific.

Per germline, CDR1 LNHDA and CDR2 SQIVND (reference sequence). V lost 5 bases, J lost 3 bases, and 3 bases stayed unmatched. CDR3 size: 14 residues. TCRdb independently ran MiXCR on the reads; one entry per CDR3 protein. The data show over 90,000 distinct CDR3 sequences, with roughly 31% seen just once and about 2.4% held by the top ten. This sequence was found in a human donor in good health. V gene TRBV19 combines with J gene TRBJ2-3; 9 positions agree with TRBD2. Sequencing used CD4+ T cells, either the whole sample or a sorted fraction (not recorded which). The CDR3 reads CASSSGLATDTQYF. CDR3 bases: TGTGCCAGTAGTTCGGGACTAGCTACAGATACGCAGTATTTT.